The source of this T cell receptor beta chain is a study of T-cell memory formation after mild COVID-19. TCRdb redid the calling of the 5' RACE reads with MiXCR, one entry per CDR3 protein. Of roughly 410,000 distinct CDR3 sequences listed, roughly a quarter are singletons. Trimming took 8 bases from V and 0 from J; bases not matched to a gene: 12. The CDR3 is 17 residues long. Specimen: PBMCs or a T cell subset sorted from them (not recorded which). The chain employs TRBV12-3 or TRBV12-4 and TRBJ1-1; 10 bases match TRBD1. The sequence came from an adult woman who had mild COVID-19 (a few samples of this study predate the infection). Cell type and time point are not known. CDR3 nucleotide sequence: TGTGCCAGCTCAGGCCCGGGACAGGGGACTTTGAACACTGAAGCTTTCTTT. Its protein is CASSGPGQGTLNTEAFF.